This is a list of T cell receptor beta chains from one sample in a study of Graves' ophthalmopathy and Graves' hyperthyroidism. TCRdb independently ran MiXCR on the multiplex PCR reads; one entry per CDR3 protein. The data contain around 520,000 distinct CDR3 sequences, about 35% of them singletons. Material for sequencing was peripheral blood or thyroid tissue (not recorded which). These receptors all come from an adult man with Graves' hyperthyroidism. Each CDR3 is given with its conserved first and last residue. Fields, in order: J gene, clone size, D gene, V gene, CDR3 protein, CDR3 DNA. A D gene is named only where the DNA matches it firmly. The size entry is marked missing in some rows and otherwise reads once, few, many or a size class.

J: TRBJ1-2
size: many
D: TRBD1
V: TRBV10-3
CDR3: CAISESTGTGNYGYTF
DNA: TGTGCCATCAGTGAGTCAACCGGGACAGGAAACTATGGCTACACCTTC

J: TRBJ2-5
size: once
D: NA
V: TRBV12-3/TRBV12-4
CDR3: CASSPAQETQCF
DNA: TGTGCCAGCAGCCCGGCCCAAGAGACCCAGTGCTTC

J: TRBJ2-5
size: few
D: TRBD1
V: TRBV2
CDR3: CASSEKDRGLKETQYF
DNA: TGTGCCAGCAGTGAAAAGGACAGGGGGCTTAAGGAGACCCAGTACTTC

J: TRBJ2-7
size: NA
D: NA
V: TRBV7-3
CDR3: CASSPSFAALGIYEQYF
DNA: TGTGCCAGCAGCCCCTCTTTTGCGGCCTTGGGGATCTACGAGCAGTACTTC

J: TRBJ1-5
size: NA
D: NA
V: TRBV19
CDR3: CASSIVGRVNNQPQHF
DNA: TGTGCCAGTAGTATAGTAGGCCGCGTTAACAATCAGCCCCAGCATTTT

J: TRBJ2-5
size: many
D: NA
V: TRBV29-1
CDR3: CSVEAAYQETQYF
DNA: TGCAGCGTTGAGGCGGCGTACCAAGAGACCCAGTACTTC

J: TRBJ1-6
size: NA
D: NA
V: TRBV2
CDR3: CASSEDSYNSPLHF
DNA: TGTGCCAGCAGTGAGGACTCCTATAATTCACCCCTCCACTTT

J: TRBJ1-5
size: many
D: TRBD1
V: TRBV19
CDR3: CASSIRGPGNQPQHF
DNA: TGTGCCAGTAGTATCAGGGGGCCGGGCAATCAGCCCCAGCATTTT

J: TRBJ1-2
size: NA
D: NA
V: TRBV10-3
CDR3: CASSEAGPANYGYTF
DNA: TGTGCCAGCAGTGAAGCAGGGCCAGCTAACTATGGCTACACCTTC

J: TRBJ1-4
size: many
D: NA
V: TRBV7-9
CDR3: CASSLDWGGPSNEKLFF
DNA: TGTGCCAGCAGCTTAGATTGGGGCGGGCCCTCTAATGAAAAACTGTTTTTT

J: TRBJ2-7
size: once
D: TRBD2
V: TRBV2
CDR3: CATTWAGRGFDTQYF
DNA: TGTGCCACCACCTGGGCGGGGCGGGGGTTTGATACGCAGTACTTC

J: TRBJ1-6
size: NA
D: NA
V: TRBV6-1
CDR3: CASRISNNSPLHF
DNA: TGTGCCAGCAGGATTTCCAATAATTCACCCCTCCACTTT

J: TRBJ2-3
size: many
D: NA
V: TRBV20-1
CDR3: CSARDLQGDTQYF
DNA: TGCAGTGCTAGAGATCTGCAGGGCGATACGCAGTATTTT

J: TRBJ2-1
size: NA
D: TRBD2
V: TRBV7-6
CDR3: CASSPGVAGGYYNEQFF
DNA: TGTGCCAGCAGTCCGGGGGTAGCGGGGGGCTACTACAATGAGCAGTTCTTC

J: TRBJ2-5
size: NA
D: TRBD2
V: TRBV10-2
CDR3: CASSSGLAGRLQETQYF
DNA: TGCGCCAGCAGCTCGGGACTAGCGGGGCGACTTCAGGAGACCCAGTACTTC

J: TRBJ2-5
size: NA
D: NA
V: TRBV20-1
CDR3: CSATSQETQYF
DNA: TGCAGTGCGACGAGCCAAGAGACCCAGTACTTC

J: TRBJ1-4
size: few
D: NA
V: TRBV7-9
CDR3: CASSRPGANEKLFF
DNA: TGTGCCAGCAGCCGACCGGGAGCTAATGAAAAACTGTTTTTT

J: TRBJ1-1
size: once
D: TRBD1
V: TRBV2
CDR3: CASRLAGTGRANTEAFF
DNA: TGTGCCAGCAGACTAGCCGGGACAGGGAGAGCGAACACTGAAGCTTTCTTT

J: TRBJ2-2
size: few
D: TRBD2
V: TRBV5-1
CDR3: CASSFRSGGVTGELFF
DNA: TGCGCCAGCAGCTTTCGATCGGGAGGAGTCACCGGGGAGCTGTTTTTT

J: TRBJ2-7
size: NA
D: TRBD1
V: TRBV9
CDR3: CASSQGQGRRQYF
DNA: TGTGCCAGCAGCCAAGGACAGGGACGAAGGCAGTACTTC

J: TRBJ1-1
size: NA
D: NA
V: TRBV28
CDR3: CASRRMDTEAFF
DNA: TGTGCCAGCAGGCGGATGGACACTGAAGCTTTCTTT

J: TRBJ1-6
size: many
D: TRBD1
V: TRBV7-8
CDR3: CASSLSLTRGSSYNSPLHF
DNA: TGTGCCAGCAGCTTATCGCTGACCAGGGGGAGCTCCTATAATTCACCCCTCCACTTT

J: TRBJ2-2
size: many
D: NA
V: TRBV29-1
CDR3: CSVEDGTLTGELFF
DNA: TGCAGCGTTGAAGACGGGACCCTGACCGGGGAGCTGTTTTTT

J: TRBJ2-5
size: many
D: NA
V: TRBV6-5
CDR3: CASMTDQETQYF
DNA: TGTGCCAGCATGACGGACCAAGAGACCCAGTACTTC

J: TRBJ1-1
size: many
D: TRBD1
V: TRBV2
CDR3: CASDKRTGATEAFF
DNA: TGTGCCAGCGATAAACGGACAGGGGCCACTGAAGCTTTCTTT

J: TRBJ2-5
size: NA
D: NA
V: TRBV15
CDR3: CATSQRTAGETQYF
DNA: TGTGCCACCAGCCAACGGACAGCGGGGGAGACCCAGTACTTC

J: TRBJ1-1
size: many
D: TRBD1
V: TRBV24-1
CDR3: CATSDSGQGPRAFF
DNA: TGTGCCACCAGTGACTCCGGACAGGGGCCAAGGGCTTTCTTT